This T cell receptor beta chain was profiled in a study of control samples from healthy donors and cancer patients. CDR1 is ENHRY and CDR2 is SYGVKD in the germline V gene. The CDR3 consists of 15 residues. V shed 2 bases and J 7 bases; nucleotides not matched to a gene: 10. TCRdb's copy holds only in-frame clones and misses some; the assay was immunoSEQ multiplex PCR. Here the sample spans about 120,000 clones, 85% to 95% being singletons. This chain joins TRBV10-3 and TRBJ1-2; 7 nucleotides agree with TRBD1. The sequenced sample consisted of PBMCs. The TCR comes from a man older than 75 with head and neck cancer. This CDR3 is CAISEPSDREIGYTF. Written as DNA, the CDR3 is TGTGCCATCAGTGAGCCCTCAGACAGGGAGATTGGCTACACCTTC.